This note documents a single T cell receptor (beta chain) sequence. This clonotype was recorded at least ten times. Its binding antigen is unknown. Nothing much larger sits one base from this clone, and base qualities are not available. This specimen comes from a study of identical twins (dated by TCRdb to about 2016). Background for the entire study: TCR alpha and beta repertoires from monozygotic twins, unrelated adults of various ages and cord blood were deep-sequenced to test whether fetal clonotypes persist. To rule out contamination, replicate twin experiments were performed at different times with different library preparation protocols.

Receptor libraries were prepared by 5' RACE. The sequencer was an Illumina HiSeq 2000. A universal primer binding site was introduced by template switching, and a unique molecular identifier was present in the final cDNA, enabling accurate counting of TCR cDNA molecules. First-strand cDNA for TCR alpha and beta chains was synthesized from specific primers in the conserved constant-segment region. To control for contamination, every cDNA library was double barcoded, receiving both a SMART-Mk sample barcode and Illumina barcodes. Two successive PCR steps introduced TruSeq adapter sequences along with Illumina sample barcodes. TCR alpha and beta cDNA libraries were sequenced on the Illumina HiSeq platform with custom primers. Per the authors' processing: MiGEC processed the raw reads to extract unique molecular identifiers, while MiXCR was used to determine the CDR3 positions. Recombination models were inferred per individual with the repgenHMM and IGoR tools using an EM algorithm. The tcR package in R was used for shared clonotype analysis, with sharing normalized by the product of cloneset sizes. Out-of-frame nonproductive sequences were analyzed to study raw recombination free of thymic and clonal selection effects. TCRdb reran the public reads through fastp at Q25 and MiXCR, keeping productive beta chains. Each CDR3 protein appears once, grouped with its most common genes and DNA. In this record, the V and J calls reflect TCRdb's handling and not the investigators' own analysis. Across this sample there are roughly 710,000 distinct CDR3 sequences, with approximately 6% seen only once. The top ten hold around 1.7% of the sample.

What the authors observed across the whole study: Out-of-frame TCR alpha sharing in monozygotic twins was systematically underestimated by recombination models, whereas sharing between unrelated individuals was in agreement with the recombination models. Abundant cord blood beta clonotypes carried fewer insertions; young adult naive repertoires showed a weaker similar trend, while memory repertoires showed none. Compared with coincidental sharing between unrelated individuals, out-of-frame TCR alpha sequences shared between twins had an excess of sequences with low generation probability. Zero-insertion analyses could be partly confounded by invariant T cells such as MAIT and iNKT, although diverse VJ usage argued against such confounding for most clonotypes. Because the same donors could not be followed over many years, the conclusions relied on cross-sectional statistical analysis. Excess twin sharing in beta out-of-frame sequences was weaker because fewer shared sequences lowered the signal-to-noise ratio.

Every donor was a healthy Caucasian. Three unrelated non-twin adults were also sequenced: a male aged 18 to 30, a male aged 50 to 59 and a female aged 50 to 59. Miltenyi CD45RO+ enrichment and human naive T-cell isolation kits were used to isolate memory (CD45RO+) and naive T cells from PBMC. The CDR3 holds 16 amino acids from the cysteine to the phenylalanine. Kept here is only the CDR3 DNA, which spans 48 bases and is read in frame from base 1. V loses 6 bases at its end and J loses 3 bases; junction bases beyond the gene matches: 11. This receptor chain uses TRBV12-3 or TRBV12-4 and TRBJ2-1; 7 nucleotides in the junction match TRBD2. This receptor was taken from a man in his late teens or twenties in good health. Sequenced sample: naive T cells sorted from blood. In the paper's terms, the cell subset or site label means: cells isolated with a human naive T-cell isolation kit. The CDR3 reads CASSQTWGRDYNEQFF. The DNA sequence follows: TGTGCCAGCAGCCAAACCTGGGGGAGGGACTACAATGAGCAGTTCTTC.